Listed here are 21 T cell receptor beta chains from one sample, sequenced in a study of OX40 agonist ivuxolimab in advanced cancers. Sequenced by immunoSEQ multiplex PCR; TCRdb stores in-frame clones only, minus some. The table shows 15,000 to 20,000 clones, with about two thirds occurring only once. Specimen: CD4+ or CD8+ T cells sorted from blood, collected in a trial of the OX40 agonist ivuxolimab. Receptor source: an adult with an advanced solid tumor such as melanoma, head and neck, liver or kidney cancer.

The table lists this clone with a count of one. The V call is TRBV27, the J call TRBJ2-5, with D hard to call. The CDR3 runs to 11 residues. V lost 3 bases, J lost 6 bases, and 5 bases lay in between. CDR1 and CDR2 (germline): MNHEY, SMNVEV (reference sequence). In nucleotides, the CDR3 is TGTGCCAGCAGTTTTGGACAGACCCAGTACTTC. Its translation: CASSFGQTQYF.

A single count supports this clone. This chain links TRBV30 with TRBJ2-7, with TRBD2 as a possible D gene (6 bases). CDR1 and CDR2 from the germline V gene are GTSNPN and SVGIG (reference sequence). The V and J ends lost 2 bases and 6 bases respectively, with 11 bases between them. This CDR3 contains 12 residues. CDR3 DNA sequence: TGTGCCTGGAGTCTGGGGGACTCCGAGCAGTACTTC. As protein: CAWSLGDSEQYF.

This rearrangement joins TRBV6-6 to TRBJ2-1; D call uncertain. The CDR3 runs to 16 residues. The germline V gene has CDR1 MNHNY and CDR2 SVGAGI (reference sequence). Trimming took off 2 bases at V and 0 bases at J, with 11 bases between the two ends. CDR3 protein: CASSYRHLSSYNEQFF. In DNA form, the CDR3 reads TGTGCCAGCAGTTACAGGCACCTGAGCTCCTACAATGAGCAGTTCTTC.

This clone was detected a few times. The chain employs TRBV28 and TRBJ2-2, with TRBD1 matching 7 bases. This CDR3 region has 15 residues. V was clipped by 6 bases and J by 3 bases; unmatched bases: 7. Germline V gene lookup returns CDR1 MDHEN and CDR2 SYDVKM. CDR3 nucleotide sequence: TGTGCCAGCAGGCGAGACAGGGAGTACACCGGGGAGCTGTTTTTT. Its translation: CASRRDREYTGELFF.

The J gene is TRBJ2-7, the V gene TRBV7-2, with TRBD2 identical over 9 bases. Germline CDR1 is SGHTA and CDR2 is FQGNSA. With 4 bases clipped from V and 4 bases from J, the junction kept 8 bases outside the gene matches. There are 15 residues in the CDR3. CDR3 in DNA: TGTGCCAGCAGCTGGGACGGTAGCGGGAGTTACGAGCAGTACTTC. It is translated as CASSWDGSGSYEQYF.

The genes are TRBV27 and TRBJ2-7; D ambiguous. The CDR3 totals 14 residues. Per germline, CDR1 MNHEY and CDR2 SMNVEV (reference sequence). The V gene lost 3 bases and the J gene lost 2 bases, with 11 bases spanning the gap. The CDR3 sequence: CASSFTNSPYEQYF. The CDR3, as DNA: TGTGCCAGCAGTTTTACTAACTCCCCCTACGAGCAGTACTTC.

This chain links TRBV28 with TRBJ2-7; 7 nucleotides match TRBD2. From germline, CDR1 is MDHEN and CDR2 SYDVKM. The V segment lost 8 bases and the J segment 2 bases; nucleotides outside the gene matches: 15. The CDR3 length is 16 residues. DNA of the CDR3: TGTGCCAGCCAGAACTTTGGGGAGGGAGGCCCCTACGAGCAGTACTTC. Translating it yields CASQNFGEGGPYEQYF. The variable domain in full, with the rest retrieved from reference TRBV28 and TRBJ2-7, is DVKVTQSSRYLVKRTGEKVFLECVQDMDHENMFWYRQDPGLGLRLIYFSYDVKMKEKGDIPEGYSVSREKKERFSLILESASTNQTSMYLCASQNFGEGGPYEQYFGPGTRLTVT.

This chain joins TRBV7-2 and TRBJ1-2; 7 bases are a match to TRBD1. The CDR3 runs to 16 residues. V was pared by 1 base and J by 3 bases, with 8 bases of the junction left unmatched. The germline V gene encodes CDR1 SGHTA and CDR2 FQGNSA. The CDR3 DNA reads TGTGCCAGCAGCTTAGGGGCCGGGACAGCCGACTATGGCTACACCTTC. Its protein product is CASSLGAGTADYGYTF.

The chain's CDR3 is CAWSAQGEQYF. The CDR3 DNA reads TGTGCCTGGAGTGCACAGGGAGAGCAGTACTTC. The genes are TRBV30 and TRBJ2-7, with a weak D call TRBD1 (6 bases). Trimming left V 1 base short and J 7 bases short, with 8 bases between. This CDR3 contains 11 residues. Germline V gives CDR1 GTSNPN, CDR2 SVGIG (reference sequence).

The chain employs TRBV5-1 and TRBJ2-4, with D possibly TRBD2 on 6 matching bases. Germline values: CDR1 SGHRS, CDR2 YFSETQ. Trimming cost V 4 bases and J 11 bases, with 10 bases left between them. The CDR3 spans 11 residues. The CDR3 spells CASSLGLFQYF. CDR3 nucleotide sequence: TGCGCCAGCAGCCTGGGACTTTTTCAGTACTTC.

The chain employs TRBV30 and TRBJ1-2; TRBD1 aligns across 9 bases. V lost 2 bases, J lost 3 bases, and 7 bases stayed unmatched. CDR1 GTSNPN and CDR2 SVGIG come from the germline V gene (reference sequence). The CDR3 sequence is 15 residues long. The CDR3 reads CAWSHMTGGDYGYTF. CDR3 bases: TGTGCCTGGAGTCATATGACAGGGGGGGACTATGGCTACACCTTC. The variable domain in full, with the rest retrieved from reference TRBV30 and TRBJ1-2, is SQTIHQWPATLVQPVGSPLSLECTVEGTSNPNLYWYRQAAGRGLQLLFYSVGIGQISSEVPQNLSASRPQDRQFILSSKKLLLSDSGFYLCAWSHMTGGDYGYTFGSGTRLTVV.

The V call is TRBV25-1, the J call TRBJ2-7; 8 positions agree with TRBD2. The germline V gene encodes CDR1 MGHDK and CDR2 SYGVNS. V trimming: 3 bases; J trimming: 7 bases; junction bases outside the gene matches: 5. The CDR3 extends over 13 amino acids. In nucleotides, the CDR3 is TGTGCCAGCAGTGACGGACTAGCATCTGAGCAGTACTTC. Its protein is CASSDGLASEQYF.

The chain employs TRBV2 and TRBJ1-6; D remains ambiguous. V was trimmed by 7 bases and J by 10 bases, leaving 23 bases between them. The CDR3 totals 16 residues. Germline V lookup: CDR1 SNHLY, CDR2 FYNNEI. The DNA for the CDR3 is TGTGCCAGCACCCATCCCAACGGGGAAGGTGTCTCACCCCTCCACTTT. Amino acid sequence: CASTHPNGEGVSPLHF.

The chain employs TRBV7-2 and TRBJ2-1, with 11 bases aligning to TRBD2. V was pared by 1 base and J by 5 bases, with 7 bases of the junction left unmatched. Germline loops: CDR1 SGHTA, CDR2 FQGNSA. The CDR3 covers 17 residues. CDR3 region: CASSLEGLAVLNNEQFF. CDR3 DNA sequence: TGTGCCAGCAGCTTAGAGGGACTAGCGGTATTAAACAATGAGCAGTTCTTC.

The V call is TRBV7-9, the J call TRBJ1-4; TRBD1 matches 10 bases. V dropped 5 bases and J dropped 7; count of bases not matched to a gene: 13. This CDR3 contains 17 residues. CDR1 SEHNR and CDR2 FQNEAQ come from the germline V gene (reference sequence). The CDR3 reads CASSPGQGVGFSEKLFF. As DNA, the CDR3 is TGTGCCAGCAGCCCCGGACAGGGGGTCGGATTTAGTGAAAAACTGTTTTTT.

The CDR3 region is CASSWLEREALFNEQFF. For the CDR3, the DNA is TGCGCCAGCAGCTGGCTAGAGCGGGAGGCCCTTTTTAATGAGCAGTTCTTC. The chain combines TRBV5-1 with TRBJ2-1; the match to TRBD2 covers 9 bases. CDR3 length: 17 amino acids. The trim removed 3 bases at V and 7 bases at J, leaving 14 bases unmatched. Germline CDR1 reads SGHRS; CDR2 reads YFSETQ.

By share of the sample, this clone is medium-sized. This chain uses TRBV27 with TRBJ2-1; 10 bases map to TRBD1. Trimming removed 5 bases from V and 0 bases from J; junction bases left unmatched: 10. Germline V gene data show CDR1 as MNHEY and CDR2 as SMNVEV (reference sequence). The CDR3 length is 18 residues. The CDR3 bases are TGTGCCAGCAGTACCGGGACAGGGGAACAAGGCTCCTACAATGAGCAGTTCTTC. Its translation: CASSTGTGEQGSYNEQFF.

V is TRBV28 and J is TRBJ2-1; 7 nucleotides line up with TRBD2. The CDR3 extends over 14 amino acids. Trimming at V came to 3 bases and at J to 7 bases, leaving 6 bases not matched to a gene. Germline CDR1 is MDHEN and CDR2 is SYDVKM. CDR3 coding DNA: TGTGCCAGCAGTTTTGTGGGAGGGCCAAATGAGCAGTTCTTC. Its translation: CASSFVGGPNEQFF.

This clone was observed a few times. The CDR3 spells CASGAGVSYNEQFF. The CDR3, as DNA: TGTGCCTCCGGGGCGGGAGTTTCCTACAATGAGCAGTTCTTC. This chain connects TRBV10-3 to TRBJ2-1; 7 bases are a match to TRBD2. Germline loops: CDR1 ENHRY, CDR2 SYGVKD. With 11 bases clipped from V and 1 base from J, the junction kept 8 bases outside the gene matches. This CDR3 comprises 14 residues.

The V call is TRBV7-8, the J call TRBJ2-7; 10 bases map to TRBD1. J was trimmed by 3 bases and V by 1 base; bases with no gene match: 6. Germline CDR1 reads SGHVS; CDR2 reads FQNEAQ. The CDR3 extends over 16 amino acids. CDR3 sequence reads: CASSLDTGTGDYEQYF. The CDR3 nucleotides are TGTGCCAGCAGCTTAGATACCGGGACAGGGGACTACGAGCAGTACTTC. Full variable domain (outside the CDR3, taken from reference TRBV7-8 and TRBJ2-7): GAGVSQSPRYKVAKRGQDVALRCDPISGHVSLFWYQQALGQGPEFLTYFQNEAQLDKSGLPSDRFFAERPEGSVSTLKIQRTQQEDSAVYLCASSLDTGTGDYEQYFGPGTRLTVT.

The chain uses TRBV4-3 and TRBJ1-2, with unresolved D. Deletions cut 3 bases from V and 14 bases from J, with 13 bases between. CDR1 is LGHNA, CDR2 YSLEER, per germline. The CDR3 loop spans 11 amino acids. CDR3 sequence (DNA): TGCGCCAGCAGCCAGTCAGGCGCGAATACCTTC. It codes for CASSQSGANTF.